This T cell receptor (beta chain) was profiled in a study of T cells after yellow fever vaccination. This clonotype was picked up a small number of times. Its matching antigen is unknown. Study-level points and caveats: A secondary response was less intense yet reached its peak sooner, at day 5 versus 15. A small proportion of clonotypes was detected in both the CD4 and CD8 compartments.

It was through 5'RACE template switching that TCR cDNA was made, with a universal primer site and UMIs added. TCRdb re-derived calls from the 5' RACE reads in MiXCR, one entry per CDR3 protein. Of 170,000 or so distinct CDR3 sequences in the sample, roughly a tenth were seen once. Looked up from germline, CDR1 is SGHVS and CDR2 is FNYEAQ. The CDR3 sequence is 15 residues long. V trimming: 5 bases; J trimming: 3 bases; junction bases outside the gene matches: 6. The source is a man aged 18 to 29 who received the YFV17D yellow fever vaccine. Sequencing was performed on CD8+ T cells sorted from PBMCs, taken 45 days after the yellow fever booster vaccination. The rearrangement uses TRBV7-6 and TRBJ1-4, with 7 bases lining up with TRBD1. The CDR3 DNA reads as TGTGCCAGCAGCAAAACAGGGACAGCTAATGAAAAACTGTTTTTT. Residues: CASSKTGTANEKLFF.